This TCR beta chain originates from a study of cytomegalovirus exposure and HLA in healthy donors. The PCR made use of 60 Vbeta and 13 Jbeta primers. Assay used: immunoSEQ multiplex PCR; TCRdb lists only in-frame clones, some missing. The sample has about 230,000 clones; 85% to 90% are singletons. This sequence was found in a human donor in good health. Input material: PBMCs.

The CDR3 loop reads CASSLPRDRPYSNQPQHF. CDR3 bases: TGTGCCAGCAGTTTACCCCGCGACAGGCCTTATAGCAATCAGCCCCAGCATTTT. The V and J genes are TRBV28 and TRBJ1-5, with D tentatively TRBD1 (6 bases). Trimming took off 2 bases at V and 0 bases at J, with 17 bases between the two ends. This CDR3 has 18 residues. Germline values: CDR1 MDHEN, CDR2 SYDVKM.